The 32 T cell receptor beta chains below come from one sample, sequenced in a study of identifying expanded T cells in peripheral blood. Sequenced by immunoSEQ multiplex PCR; TCRdb stores in-frame clones only, minus some. Of around 78,000 clones in the sample, about 83% are singletons; the top ten hold roughly 18%. Sequenced: blood. The receptors come from a person aged 18 to 69 in good health.

The chain employs TRBV18 and TRBJ2-5, with 8 bases that match TRBD2. This CDR3 is built from 14 residues. Germline V gene data show CDR1 as KGHSH and CDR2 as LQKENI. Losses at the gene ends were 5 bases for V and 2 bases for J; bases not matched to a gene: 4. CDR3 in DNA: TGTGCCAGCTCAACTAGCGGTTCACAAGAGACCCAGTACTTC. It specifies CASSTSGSQETQYF.

The chain combines TRBV2 with TRBJ2-3; D remains unclear. V lost 6 bases, J lost 6 bases, and 7 bases lay in between. The CDR3 extends over 11 amino acids. From germline, CDR1 is SNHLY and CDR2 FYNNEI. CDR3: CASRYSDTQYF. The DNA for the CDR3 is TGTGCCAGCAGATACAGTGATACGCAGTATTTT.

This clone has only one observation. This sequence joins TRBV11-2 and TRBJ2-7, with D maybe TRBD1 (6 bases). The CDR3 extends over 15 amino acids. V lost 6 bases and J 2 bases, leaving 17 bases between the germline ends. From germline, CDR1 is SGHAT and CDR2 FQNNGV. The CDR3 protein is CASSPNGQHTYEQYF. The CDR3 nucleotides read TGTGCCAGCAGTCCCAACGGACAGCATACCTACGAGCAGTACTTC.

Note on this clone: At one boundary the junction diverges from the germline segment, which might be a read error. The V call is TRBV12-5, the J call TRBJ2-3; D might be TRBD1 or TRBD2, each matching 5 bases. Germline V lookup: CDR1 LGHNT, CDR2 FRNRAP. CDR3 length equals 17 residues. The CDR3 nucleotides read TGTGCTAGTGGCCCCAGGGTTCCCCGCTCTAGCACAGATACGCAATATTTT. This sequence encodes CASGPRVPRSSTDTQYF.

The chain has TRBV7-2 and TRBJ2-1; 7 bases line up with TRBD1. V gave up 0 bases and J gave up 5 bases; unmatched junction bases: 10. Germline CDR1 reads SGHTA; CDR2 reads FQGNSA. This CDR3 region has 17 residues. The CDR3 bases are TGTGCCAGCAGCTTAGCCTTAGACAGGGAGATGAACAATGAGCAGTTCTTC. Protein: CASSLALDREMNNEQFF.

This chain links TRBV10-3 with TRBJ1-4, with a tentative D call TRBD1 (5 bases). Germline lookup yields CDR1 ENHRY and CDR2 SYGVKD. The V and J ends lost 2 bases and 4 bases respectively, with 8 bases between them. The CDR3 totals 14 residues. CDR3 loop: CAISERGDNEKLFF. Written as DNA, the CDR3 is TGTGCCATCAGTGAGAGAGGGGATAATGAAAAACTGTTTTTT.

V and J are TRBV7-2 and TRBJ2-7, with 12 bases lining up with TRBD2. CDR1 is SGHTA and CDR2 is FQGNSA in the germline V gene. J was trimmed by 2 bases and V by 7 bases; bases with no gene match: 9. CDR3 length: 16 residues. CDR3 bases: TGTGCCAGCACCAGGACTAGCGGGAAATCCCCCTACGAGCAGTACTTC. Protein sequence: CASTRTSGKSPYEQYF. The variable domain in full, with the rest retrieved from reference TRBV7-2 and TRBJ2-7, is GAGVSQSPSNKVTEKGKDVELRCDPISGHTALYWYRQSLGQGLEFLIYFQGNSAPDKSGLPSDRFSAERTGGSVSTLTIQRTQQEDSAVYLCASTRTSGKSPYEQYFGPGTRLTVT.

V is TRBV6-5 and J is TRBJ1-1; D is unresolved. Germline V gives CDR1 MNHEY, CDR2 SVGAGI. The CDR3 length is 14 residues. Between the trimmed V and J ends, which lost 0 bases and 3 bases, there was a span of 8 bases. The CDR3 loop reads CASSYSFGDTEAFF. The CDR3 DNA sequence: TGTGCCAGCAGTTACTCGTTCGGGGACACTGAAGCTTTCTTT.

The rearrangement uses TRBV28 and TRBJ2-7, with unresolved D. With 2 bases removed from V and 5 bases from J, the gap between germline ends came to 1 base. Germline assignment: CDR1 MDHEN and CDR2 SYDVKM. The CDR3 extends over 10 amino acids. For the CDR3, the DNA is TGTGCCAGCAGTTTAAACGAGCAGTACTTC. Translated: CASSLNEQYF.

This clone came up once. The genes are TRBV19 and TRBJ2-7; 8 nucleotides match TRBD2. Germline V gene sequence: CDR1 LNHDA, CDR2 SQIVND (reference sequence). The V segment lost 9 bases and the J segment 0 bases; nucleotides outside the gene matches: 7. CDR3 size: 14 residues. CDR3 in DNA: TGTGCCAGCTCGGGGGGGGGCCTCTCCTACGAGCAGTACTTC. Translation gives CASSGGGLSYEQYF. Together with reference TRBV19 and TRBJ2-7, the CDR3 gives the full variable domain: DGGITQSPKYLFRKEGQNVTLSCEQNLNHDAMYWYRQDPGQGLRLIYYSQIVNDFQKGDIAEGYSVSREKKESFPLTVTSAQKNPTAFYLCASSGGGLSYEQYFGPGTRLTVT.

The rearrangement uses TRBV11-3 and TRBJ2-3, with D unresolved. Trimming removed 1 base at V and 4 bases at J, with 12 bases between. In germline, CDR1 is SGHNT, CDR2 YENEEA. The CDR3 sequence is 15 residues long. Here the CDR3 DNA reads TGTGCCAGCAGCTTAGGGTCAGGCCAAGCAGATACGCAGTATTTT. Its protein is CASSLGSGQADTQYF.

The chain is built from TRBV7-3 and TRBJ2-1; no firm D call. This CDR3 region has 15 residues. Germline CDR1 reads SGHTA; CDR2 reads FQGTGA. V was clipped by 4 bases and J by 0 bases, with 10 bases between them. This chain's CDR3 is CASSSVSSSYNEQFF. The CDR3 region has the DNA TGTGCCAGCAGCTCTGTGAGCAGCTCCTACAATGAGCAGTTCTTC. Looking up the rest from reference TRBV7-3 and TRBJ2-1 gives the full variable domain: GAGVSQTPSNKVTEKGKYVELRCDPISGHTALYWYRQSLGQGPEFLIYFQGTGAADDSGLPNDRFFAVRPEGSVSTLKIQRTERGDSAVYLCASSSVSSSYNEQFFGPGTRLTVL.

The chain links TRBV7-5 to TRBJ1-1; TRBD1 was called by the table and not checked on the DNA. TRBV7-5 represents a pseudogene. The CDR3 covers 13 residues. The CDR3, as DNA: TGTGCCAGAAGCTTAGTCGGACAGGGACCAGCTTTCTTT. It encodes CARSLVGQGPAFF.

The CDR3 nucleotides are TGTGCCAGCAGTGAAACAAGGAGTTATGGCTACACCTTC. It codes for CASSETRSYGYTF. J is TRBJ1-2 and V is TRBV2; D uncertain. The CDR3 consists of 13 residues. In germline, CDR1 is SNHLY, CDR2 FYNNEI. The V end was cut by 2 bases, the J end by 5 bases, with 9 bases between.

V is TRBV29-1 and J is TRBJ2-7; D perhaps matches TRBD1 (6 bases). From germline, CDR1 is SQVTM and CDR2 ANQGSEA. CDR3 size: 13 residues. With 3 bases removed from V and 3 bases from J, the gap between germline ends came to 12 bases. The CDR3 region has the DNA TGCAGCGTTGACGTGACAGGCAGCTACGAGCAGTACTTC. Residues: CSVDVTGSYEQYF.

V is TRBV5-1 and J is TRBJ2-3; a weak D match, TRBD2 (6 bases). Trimming shortened V by 0 bases and J by 7 bases, and 18 bases separated the two germline ends. CDR3 length equals 16 residues. Germline CDR1 is SGHRS and CDR2 is YFSETQ. CDR3 DNA sequence: TGCGCCAGCAGCTTGGCCGGTCGAGTTAGCGGAAATACGCAGTATTTT. As protein: CASSLAGRVSGNTQYF.

For the CDR3, the DNA is TGTGCCATCAGCCTACAGGGGGGGAGGCAAGAGACCCAGTACTTC. This gives the protein CAISLQGGRQETQYF. The chain is built from TRBV10-3 and TRBJ2-5; a possible D gene is TRBD1 (8 bases). V was trimmed by 6 bases and J by 2 bases, leaving 16 bases between them. The germline gives CDR1 ENHRY, CDR2 SYGVKD. The CDR3 sequence is 15 residues long.

This clone was counted a few times. The rearrangement joins TRBV11-2 to TRBJ2-1; unclear D gene. Germline V lookup: CDR1 SGHAT, CDR2 FQNNGV. CDR3 size: 14 residues. Trimming cost V 6 bases and J 8 bases, with 17 bases left between them. CDR3 nucleotides: TGTGCCAGCAGATTTACGTTCAGAAAGGATGAGCAGTTCTTC. As protein: CASRFTFRKDEQFF.

Regarding this clone: It is likely a read error: a sequence one base away is far more abundant. The same CDR3 arises from other DNA sequences in this sample as well. The J gene is TRBJ2-1, the V gene TRBV4-2; D gene uncertain. Trimming removed 2 bases from V and 3 bases from J, with 2 bases in between. This CDR3 spans 12 amino acids. Looked up from germline, CDR1 is LGHNA and CDR2 is YNFKEQ. CDR3 in amino acids: CASSQNYNEQFF. CDR3 nucleotides: TGTGCCAGCAGCCAAAACTACAATGAGCAGTTCTTC.

The J gene is TRBJ2-1, the V gene TRBV7-9; D not certain. The germline V and J ends were trimmed by 3 bases and 8 bases, with 14 bases remaining between them. The germline CDR1 and CDR2 sequences are SEHNR and FQNEAQ (reference sequence). The CDR3 loop spans 14 amino acids. The CDR3 is CASSFVGLADEQFF. DNA of the CDR3: TGTGCCAGCAGCTTTGTGGGATTGGCGGATGAGCAGTTCTTC. The complete variable domain, with remaining parts taken from reference TRBV7-9 and TRBJ2-1, reads DTGVSQNPRHKITKRGQNVTFRCDPISEHNRLYWYRQTLGQGPEFLTYFQNEAQLEKSRLLSDRFSAERPKGSFSTLEIQRTEQGDSAMYLCASSFVGLADEQFFGPGTRLTVL.

The CDR3 nucleotides read TGTGCCAGCAGCATCAATCCGGGACAGGGGACAGATACGCAGTATTTT. It is translated as CASSINPGQGTDTQYF. The chain recombines TRBV9 with TRBJ2-3; 10 nucleotides match TRBD1. V lost 4 bases, J lost 3 bases, and 8 bases stayed unmatched. CDR3 length: 16 residues. Looked up from germline, CDR1 is SGDLS and CDR2 is YYNGEE.

This clone was observed a single time. This sequence joins TRBV4-3 and TRBJ2-3; a possible D gene is TRBD2 (5 bases). V gave up 1 base and J gave up 5 bases, with 10 bases separating them. CDR1 and CDR2 (germline): LGHNA, YSLEER. The CDR3 is 14 amino acids. This chain's CDR3 is CASSQGWERDTQYF. In DNA, the CDR3 is TGCGCCAGCAGCCAAGGGTGGGAGAGAGATACGCAGTATTTT.

The chain recombines TRBV5-8 with TRBJ2-1; no clear D. CDR1 is SGHTS and CDR2 is YDEGEE in the germline V gene. The CDR3 loop spans 17 amino acids. V was clipped by 0 bases and J by 0 bases, with 13 bases between them. CDR3 nucleotides: TGTGCCAGCAGCTTGGTTGGCGGATCAAGCTCCTACAATGAGCAGTTCTTC. Its protein is CASSLVGGSSSYNEQFF. Together with reference TRBV5-8 and TRBJ2-1, the CDR3 gives the full variable domain: EAGVTQSPTHLIKTRGQQATLRCSPISGHTSVYWYQQALGLGLQFLLWYDEGEERNRGNFPPRFSGRQFPNYSSELNVNALELEDSALYLCASSLVGGSSSYNEQFFGPGTRLTVL.

The V gene is TRBV19, the J gene TRBJ2-1; D is unclear. Trimming cost V 6 bases and J 0 bases, with 21 bases left between them. This CDR3 comprises 18 residues. Germline lookup yields CDR1 LNHDA and CDR2 SQIVND (reference sequence). The CDR3 protein is CASSQPRGMRGSYNEQFF. The CDR3 coding sequence is TGTGCCAGTAGCCAACCCCGTGGTATGAGAGGCTCCTACAATGAGCAGTTCTTC.

The chain uses TRBV16 and TRBJ1-4; no reliable D call. CDR3 length: 15 residues. With 0 bases removed from V and 4 bases from J, the gap between germline ends came to 9 bases. From germline, CDR1 is KGHSY and CDR2 FQNENV. The CDR3 region is CASSQSRGDNEKLFF. The CDR3 region has the DNA TGTGCCAGCAGCCAATCGCGCGGAGATAATGAAAAACTGTTTTTT.

In nucleotides, the CDR3 is TGTGCCAGCAGCGTAGGGCCCTGGCGTGTTCTCCTTATTGTCTACAATGAGCAGTTCTTC. Translating gives CASSVGPWRVLLIVYNEQFF. The chain combines TRBV9 with TRBJ2-1; D remains unclear. V was pared by 0 bases and J by 3 bases, with 25 bases between. The germline gives CDR1 SGDLS, CDR2 YYNGEE. The CDR3 loop spans 20 amino acids.

Concerning this clone itself: Other DNA sequences in this specimen translate into the identical CDR3. The chain joins TRBV15 to TRBJ2-7, with unresolved D. This CDR3 is 12 amino acids long. CDR1 LNHNV and CDR2 YYDKDF come from the germline V gene (reference sequence). V was trimmed by 0 bases and J by 3 bases, leaving 3 bases between them. CDR3 amino acids: CATSRDGYEQYF. Here the CDR3 DNA reads TGTGCCACCAGCAGAGACGGCTACGAGCAGTACTTC.

The chain is built from TRBV6-1 and TRBJ1-2; D call uncertain. CDR3 length: 17 amino acids. Germline V CDR1 and CDR2: MNHNS, SASEGT. Trimming removed 0 bases at V and 1 base at J, with 15 bases between. Here the CDR3 reads CASSEALLGSFNYGYTF. The CDR3, as DNA: TGTGCCAGCAGTGAAGCGCTTCTGGGATCGTTTAACTATGGCTACACCTTC.

CDR3 region: CASSLDRLSTDTQYF. CDR3 in DNA: TGTGCCAGCAGCTTAGACAGGTTAAGCACAGATACGCAGTATTTT. V and J are TRBV7-2 and TRBJ2-3; tentatively, D is TRBD1 (5 bases). The V end lost 1 base, the J end lost 0 bases, and 8 bases lay between the germline ends. The CDR3 consists of 15 residues. The V gene's germline CDR1 is SGHTA and CDR2 FQGNSA.

The rearrangement links TRBV4-3 to TRBJ2-3; 12 nucleotides line up with TRBD1. This CDR3 spans 17 amino acids. Unmatched junction bases numbered 5, after V lost 0 bases and J lost 4 bases. Per the germline V gene, CDR1 is LGHNA and CDR2 is YSLEER. CDR3 in DNA: TGCGCCAGCAGCCAAGATCCCGGGACAGGGGGCGCAGATACGCAGTATTTT. It yields the protein CASSQDPGTGGADTQYF.

J is TRBJ2-7 and V is TRBV7-9; 7 nucleotides line up with TRBD1. Germline CDR1 is SEHNR and CDR2 is FQNEAQ (reference sequence). The CDR3 is made up of 14 amino acids. V lost 4 bases and J lost 0; bases outside the gene matches: 3. The CDR3 DNA is TGTGCCAGCAGCTCGGACAGGCTCTCCTACGAGCAGTACTTC. It encodes CASSSDRLSYEQYF.

The chain employs TRBV6-5 and TRBJ2-1; D unclear. The CDR3 totals 13 residues. The germline V and J ends were trimmed by 0 bases and 4 bases, with 4 bases remaining between them. CDR1 MNHEY and CDR2 SVGAGI come from the germline V gene. Here the CDR3 DNA reads TGTGCCAGCAGTTACTCCCAGTACAATGAGCAGTTCTTC. It encodes CASSYSQYNEQFF.